A selection of T cell receptor beta chains follows, all from one sample in a study of control samples from healthy donors and cancer patients. Libraries were prepared by immunoSEQ multiplex PCR; TCRdb keeps only in-frame clonotypes and omits some of them. The table records under 70,000 clones, over 75% of them present only once. Sequencing was done on a sample of PBMCs. The source of these receptors is a woman aged 50 to 65 with colorectal cancer. Both conserved end residues are part of each CDR3. D genes are given only for firm matches. Some rows have no size entry. The others give once, few or many, or a class for an expanded clone.

V gene: TRBV27; J gene: TRBJ1-2; D gene: TRBD1; clone size: -; CDR3 DNA: TGTGCCAGCAGTTCCCAGGGGGTAGTAACTAACTATGGCTACACCTTC; CDR3 protein: CASSSQGVVTNYGYTF
V gene: TRBV7-3; J gene: TRBJ2-1; D gene: -; clone size: -; CDR3 DNA: TGTGCCAGCAGCTTAGGGTCTTACAATGAGCAGTTCTTC; CDR3 protein: CASSLGSYNEQFF
V gene: TRBV19; J gene: TRBJ1-5; D gene: TRBD1; clone size: -; CDR3 DNA: TGTGCCAGTAGTATGCGGACAGGGGATGGTAGGTTTCAGCCCCAGCATTTT; CDR3 protein: CASSMRTGDGRFQPQHF
V gene: TRBV27; J gene: TRBJ2-7; D gene: TRBD1; clone size: -; CDR3 DNA: TGTGCCAGCAGTTTAGGGACAGGGGCCTACGAGCAGTACTTC; CDR3 protein: CASSLGTGAYEQYF
V gene: TRBV18; J gene: TRBJ2-2; D gene: TRBD1; clone size: -; CDR3 DNA: TGTGCCAGCTCACCGGACAGGCAAAGGAACACCGGGGAGCTGTTTTTT; CDR3 protein: CASSPDRQRNTGELFF
V gene: TRBV19; J gene: TRBJ1-2; D gene: -; clone size: -; CDR3 DNA: TGTGCCAGTAGCAAGACAGGACTTGAGGCCTATGGCTACACCTTC; CDR3 protein: CASSKTGLEAYGYTF
V gene: TRBV19; J gene: TRBJ1-2; D gene: -; clone size: -; CDR3 DNA: TGTGCCAGTAGTATAGATTCGGACAGTTTGTATGGCTACACCTTC; CDR3 protein: CASSIDSDSLYGYTF
V gene: TRBV29-1; J gene: TRBJ1-1; D gene: TRBD1; clone size: -; CDR3 DNA: TGCAGCGTTGCGAGGGACAGGAAAGACACTGAAGCTTTCTTT; CDR3 protein: CSVARDRKDTEAFF
V gene: TRBV7-9; J gene: TRBJ1-1; D gene: -; clone size: few; CDR3 DNA: TGTGCCAGCAGCTTAGATCTTAGCACTGAAGCTTTCTTT; CDR3 protein: CASSLDLSTEAFF
V gene: TRBV19; J gene: TRBJ1-5; D gene: TRBD1; clone size: -; CDR3 DNA: TGTGCCAGTAGTATAGGAGTGAGGGGGCGCGATCAGCCCCAGCATTTT; CDR3 protein: CASSIGVRGRDQPQHF
V gene: TRBV27; J gene: TRBJ2-7; D gene: TRBD1; clone size: -; CDR3 DNA: TGTGCCAGCAGTCGGGACAGCTCCTACGAGCAGTACTTC; CDR3 protein: CASSRDSSYEQYF
V gene: TRBV5-1; J gene: TRBJ2-3; D gene: TRBD2; clone size: -; CDR3 DNA: TGCGCCAGCAGCTTGGGTAGCGGGATCCGCACAGATACGCAGTATTTT; CDR3 protein: CASSLGSGIRTDTQYF
V gene: TRBV7-2; J gene: TRBJ1-2; D gene: -; clone size: -; CDR3 DNA: TGTGCCAGCAGCCTAGGGGGGAACTATGGCTACACCTTC; CDR3 protein: CASSLGGNYGYTF
V gene: TRBV3-1/TRBV3-2; J gene: TRBJ2-6; D gene: -; clone size: -; CDR3 DNA: TGTGCCAGCAGCCAAATTGCCTCTGGGGCCAACGTCCTGACTTTC; CDR3 protein: CASSQIASGANVLTF
V gene: TRBV19; J gene: TRBJ2-5; D gene: -; clone size: -; CDR3 DNA: TGTGCCAGTAGGGCTACGGGGTACCAAGAGACCCAGTACTTC; CDR3 protein: CASRATGYQETQYF
V gene: TRBV10-3; J gene: TRBJ1-3; D gene: -; clone size: -; CDR3 DNA: TGTGCCATCAGATCTTACTCTGGAAACACCATATATTTT; CDR3 protein: CAIRSYSGNTIYF
V gene: TRBV25-1; J gene: TRBJ1-2; D gene: TRBD1; clone size: -; CDR3 DNA: TGTGCCAGCAGTGAATGGACAGGGTTTGGCTACACCTTC; CDR3 protein: CASSEWTGFGYTF
V gene: TRBV19; J gene: TRBJ2-1; D gene: -; clone size: -; CDR3 DNA: TGTGCCAGTAGTATCTGGGGGGAGCAGTTCTTC; CDR3 protein: CASSIWGEQFF
V gene: TRBV20-1; J gene: TRBJ1-1; D gene: TRBD1; clone size: once; CDR3 DNA: TGCAGTGCTAGTCATGGACAGGGTTGGACTGAAGCTTTCTTT; CDR3 protein: CSASHGQGWTEAFF
V gene: TRBV2; J gene: TRBJ1-4; D gene: -; clone size: -; CDR3 DNA: TGTGCCAGCAGGTCCACCGGGTTCGGTGAAAAACTGTTTTTT; CDR3 protein: CASRSTGFGEKLFF
V gene: TRBV5-4; J gene: TRBJ2-7; D gene: TRBD2; clone size: -; CDR3 DNA: TGTGCCAGCAGCCTAGGACTAGCGGCTCACGAGCAGTACTTC; CDR3 protein: CASSLGLAAHEQYF
V gene: TRBV6-6; J gene: TRBJ2-5; D gene: -; clone size: -; CDR3 DNA: TGTGCCAGCAGTTGGGCAGAGACCCAGTACTTC; CDR3 protein: CASSWAETQYF
V gene: TRBV19; J gene: TRBJ1-3; D gene: -; clone size: -; CDR3 DNA: TGTGCCAGTAGTACCCTACTAGGAGGAAACACCATATATTTT; CDR3 protein: CASSTLLGGNTIYF
V gene: TRBV6-1; J gene: TRBJ1-3; D gene: -; clone size: once; CDR3 DNA: TGTGCCAGCAGTGAGGGCCCTGGAAACACCATATATTTT; CDR3 protein: CASSEGPGNTIYF
V gene: TRBV2; J gene: TRBJ2-7; D gene: -; clone size: -; CDR3 DNA: TGTGCCAGCAGCCCGGAGGCCGGGGAGCAGTACTTC; CDR3 protein: CASSPEAGEQYF
V gene: TRBV6-4; J gene: TRBJ2-3; D gene: TRBD2; clone size: -; CDR3 DNA: TGTGCCAGCAGTACGGGGGGAGTTCCAGATACGCAGTATTTT; CDR3 protein: CASSTGGVPDTQYF
V gene: TRBV9; J gene: TRBJ2-2; D gene: -; clone size: -; CDR3 DNA: TGTGCCAGCAGCGTAGAGGGGGTCAACACCGGGGAGCTGTTTTTT; CDR3 protein: CASSVEGVNTGELFF
V gene: TRBV3-1/TRBV3-2; J gene: TRBJ1-1; D gene: TRBD1; clone size: -; CDR3 DNA: TGTGCCAGCAGCCCCCCCGGGACAGCTGACACTGAAGCTTTCTTT; CDR3 protein: CASSPPGTADTEAFF
V gene: TRBV27; J gene: TRBJ1-2; D gene: TRBD1; clone size: -; CDR3 DNA: TGTGCCAGCAGTACCCAGCAGGGGGTTAACTATGGCTACACCTTC; CDR3 protein: CASSTQQGVNYGYTF
V gene: TRBV12-3/TRBV12-4; J gene: TRBJ2-7; D gene: -; clone size: -; CDR3 DNA: TGTGCCACCTCCCCCCGGCCGTACTACGAGCAGTACTTC; CDR3 protein: CATSPRPYYEQYF
V gene: TRBV5-1; J gene: TRBJ2-1; D gene: TRBD2; clone size: -; CDR3 DNA: TGCGCCAGCACCACATCTAGCGGGGGGGCCATTGATGAGCAGTTCTTC; CDR3 protein: CASTTSSGGAIDEQFF
V gene: TRBV2; J gene: TRBJ1-2; D gene: -; clone size: -; CDR3 DNA: TGTGCCAGCAGTGAGGCGCGGGTTCCAGGCTACACCTTC; CDR3 protein: CASSEARVPGYTF
V gene: TRBV19; J gene: TRBJ1-5; D gene: -; clone size: -; CDR3 DNA: TGTGCCAGTAGTCTCCCCCATCAGAACGGGGCCCAGCATTTT; CDR3 protein: CASSLPHQNGAQHF
V gene: TRBV19; J gene: TRBJ1-6; D gene: TRBD1; clone size: -; CDR3 DNA: TGTGCCAGTAGTATGGGACAGAACTATAATTCACCCCTCCACTTT; CDR3 protein: CASSMGQNYNSPLHF
V gene: TRBV20-1; J gene: TRBJ2-7; D gene: TRBD1; clone size: -; CDR3 DNA: TGCACTCGGGACAGGGCGTACGAGCAGTACTTC; CDR3 protein: CTRDRAYEQYF
V gene: TRBV7-9; J gene: TRBJ2-3; D gene: -; clone size: -; CDR3 DNA: TGTGCCAGCAGCTTAAGGAGGCCTAGCACAGATACGCAGTATTTT; CDR3 protein: CASSLRRPSTDTQYF
V gene: TRBV19; J gene: TRBJ1-2; D gene: -; clone size: once; CDR3 DNA: TGTGCCAGTAGTACGAGGCAGGGAGACGGCTACACCTTC; CDR3 protein: CASSTRQGDGYTF